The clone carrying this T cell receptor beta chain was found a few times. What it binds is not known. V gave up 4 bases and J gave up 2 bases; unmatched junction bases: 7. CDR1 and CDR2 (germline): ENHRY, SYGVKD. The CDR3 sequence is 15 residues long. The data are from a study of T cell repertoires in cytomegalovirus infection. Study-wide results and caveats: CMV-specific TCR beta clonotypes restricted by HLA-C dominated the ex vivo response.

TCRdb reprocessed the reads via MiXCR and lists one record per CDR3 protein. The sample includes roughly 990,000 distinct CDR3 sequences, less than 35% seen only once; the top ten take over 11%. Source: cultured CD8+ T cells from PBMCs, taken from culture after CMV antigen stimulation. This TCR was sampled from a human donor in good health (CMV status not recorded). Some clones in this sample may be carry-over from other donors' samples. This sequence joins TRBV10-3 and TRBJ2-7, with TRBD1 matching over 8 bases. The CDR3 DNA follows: TGTGCCATCAGTGTCGGGACAGGTCATCCCTACGAGCAGTACTTC. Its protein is CAISVGTGHPYEQYF.